A selection of T cell receptor beta chains follows, all from one sample in a study of cytomegalovirus exposure and HLA in healthy donors. Measured with immunoSEQ multiplex PCR; TCRdb has only the in-frame clones, and not every one. The sample yields 150,000 to 200,000 clones, 70% seen once. Source material: PBMCs. The receptors originated from a man younger than 35 in good health and CMV-seropositive. CDR3s include the opening cysteine and the closing phenylalanine or tryptophan. The order of the fields is J gene, D gene, clone size, V gene, CDR3 DNA, CDR3 protein. The D gene is left open where the match is weak. Some rows mark clone size as missing; the rest say once, few, many or name a class of expanded clone.

>TRBJ2-1|TRBD2|NA|TRBV5-4
TGTGCCAGCAGAAACACTAGCGGAGACCCGTACAATGAGCAGTTCTTC
CASRNTSGDPYNEQFF
>TRBJ2-3|NA|NA|TRBV5-4
TGTGCCAGCAGGCGGGCCGGGCGGGCTGGAGATACGCAGTATTTT
CASRRAGRAGDTQYF
>TRBJ2-6|NA|NA|TRBV15
TGTGCCACCAGCAGAGAAGTCGGACAAGACTCTGGGGCCAACGTCCTGACTTTC
CATSREVGQDSGANVLTF
>TRBJ1-5|TRBD1|NA|TRBV6-5
TGTGCCACCAGTGGGACAGGGTGGAATCAGCCCCAGCATTTT
CATSGTGWNQPQHF
>TRBJ2-5|NA|NA|TRBV7-8
TGTGCCAGCAGCTTAGCGGACACGGAAGAGACCCAGTACTTC
CASSLADTEETQYF
>TRBJ1-5|TRBD1|NA|TRBV5-1
TGCGCCAGCAGCTTATCCCCTGGACAGGGCAATCAGCCCCAGCATTTT
CASSLSPGQGNQPQHF
>TRBJ1-2|TRBD1|NA|TRBV5-4
TGTGCCAGCAGCCTACAGGGGCAGGGTGGCTACACCTTC
CASSLQGQGGYTF
>TRBJ2-5|TRBD1|once|TRBV5-1
TGCGCCAGCACCCCTAGACAGGGCGGAGAGACCCAGTACTTC
CASTPRQGGETQYF
>TRBJ2-3|TRBD2|NA|TRBV4-1
TGCGCCAGCAGCCAAATGGCGGGAGTATTGGATACGCAGTATTTT
CASSQMAGVLDTQYF
>TRBJ2-2|NA|few|TRBV6-1
TGTGCCAGCAGTGAACCGGGAGTGAGGACCGGGGAGCTGTTTTTT
CASSEPGVRTGELFF
>TRBJ1-1|NA|NA|TRBV9
TGTGCCAGCAGCGCGAGCCCGGGGGCTGAAGCTTTCTTT
CASSASPGAEAFF
>TRBJ1-2|NA|NA|TRBV2
TGTGCCAGCAGGGCGGGACCACGAGAAGGCTACACCTTC
CASRAGPREGYTF
>TRBJ2-2|TRBD2|NA|TRBV2
TGTGCCAGCAGTGATGAGGGACTAGCGAACACCGGGGAGCTGTTTTTT
CASSDEGLANTGELFF
>TRBJ2-3|NA|NA|TRBV5-6
TGTGCCAGCAGCCTCTTGGGCCCAGGGACAGATACGCAGTATTTT
CASSLLGPGTDTQYF
>TRBJ1-1|NA|NA|TRBV6-6
TGTGCCAGCAAGCCCCCGGACAGACATTGGGAAGCTTTCTTT
CASKPPDRHWEAFF
>TRBJ1-1|TRBD1|NA|TRBV14
TGTGCCAGCAGCCCCTTCGGGGGACAGGGGAACACTGAAGCTTTCTTT
CASSPFGGQGNTEAFF
>TRBJ1-1|NA|NA|TRBV5-4
TGTGCCAGCAGCTTGCCAGGTGGCGAAGCTTTCTTT
CASSLPGGEAFF
>TRBJ1-1|NA|few|TRBV28
TGTGCCAGCAGTTTAGGTGGAGGGAGGACTGAAGCTTTCTTT
CASSLGGGRTEAFF
>TRBJ2-1|TRBD2|NA|TRBV12-5
TGTGCTAGTGAGCCTAGCGGGAGGCACAATGAGCAGTTCTTC
CASEPSGRHNEQFF
>TRBJ1-1|NA|NA|TRBV19
TGTGCCAGTAGTCCTAACACAGGGAGTTTTGAAGCTTTCTTT
CASSPNTGSFEAFF
>TRBJ1-1|NA|NA|TRBV4-1
TGCGCCAGCAGACCCTCTCCAGGAAAGTGGGCTGAAGCTTTCTTT
CASRPSPGKWAEAFF
>TRBJ1-6|TRBD1|NA|TRBV9
TGTGCCAGCAGCGAATTGTTACAGGGGGGGCCCCTCCACTTT
CASSELLQGGPLHF
>TRBJ1-1|TRBD1|NA|TRBV5-4
TGTGCCAGCAGCGCCGGACAGGGGGCCTTGAACACTGAAGCTTTCTTT
CASSAGQGALNTEAFF
>TRBJ2-1|NA|NA|TRBV27
TGTGCCAGCAGTTTAAGTGGAGGGGCGGATGAGCAGTTCTTC
CASSLSGGADEQFF
>TRBJ2-2|TRBD2|NA|TRBV29-1
TGCAGCGTCCCCGGACTAGCGGGGGGCCTTCACGGGGAGCTGTTTTTT
CSVPGLAGGLHGELFF
>TRBJ2-6|NA|NA|TRBV4-2
TGTGCCAGCAGCCTTGGACTGTTCTCTGGGGCCAACGTCCTGACTTTC
CASSLGLFSGANVLTF
>TRBJ1-1|TRBD1|NA|TRBV5-4
TGTGCCAGCAGCACTCTCACAGGGGGTGGTGGTGAAGCTTTCTTT
CASSTLTGGGGEAFF
>TRBJ2-1|NA|NA|TRBV5-1
TGCGCCAGCAGCTTGGCAATAGGAGGTAATGAGCAGTTCTTC
CASSLAIGGNEQFF
>TRBJ1-2|TRBD1|few|TRBV7-9
TGTGCCAGCAGCTTAGAAGCCAGGACAGGGAACAACTATGGCTACACCTTC
CASSLEARTGNNYGYTF
>TRBJ2-3|TRBD2|NA|TRBV6-1
TGTGCCAGCAGTGCCTCTAGCGGGGGGATCACTAGCACAGATACGCAGTATTTT
CASSASSGGITSTDTQYF
>TRBJ2-2|TRBD2|NA|TRBV18
TGTGCCAGCTCACCACCCTCCCTAGCGGGGCCCACCGGGGAGCTGTTTTTT
CASSPPSLAGPTGELFF